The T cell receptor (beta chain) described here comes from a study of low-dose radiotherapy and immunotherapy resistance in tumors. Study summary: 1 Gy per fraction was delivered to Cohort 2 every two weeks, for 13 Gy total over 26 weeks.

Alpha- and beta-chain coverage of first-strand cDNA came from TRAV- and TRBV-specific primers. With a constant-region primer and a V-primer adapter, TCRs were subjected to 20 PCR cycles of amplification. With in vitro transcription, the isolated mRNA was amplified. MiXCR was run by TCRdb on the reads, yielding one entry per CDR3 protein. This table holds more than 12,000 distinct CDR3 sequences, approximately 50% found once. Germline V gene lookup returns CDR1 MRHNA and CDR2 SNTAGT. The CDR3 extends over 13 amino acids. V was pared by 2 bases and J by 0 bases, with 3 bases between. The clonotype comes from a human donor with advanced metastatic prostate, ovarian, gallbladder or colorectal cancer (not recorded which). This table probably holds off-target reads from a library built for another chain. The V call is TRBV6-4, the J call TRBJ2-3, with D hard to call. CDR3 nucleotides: TGTGCCAGCAGTGACACTAGCACAGATACGCAGTATTTT. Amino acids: CASSDTSTDTQYF.